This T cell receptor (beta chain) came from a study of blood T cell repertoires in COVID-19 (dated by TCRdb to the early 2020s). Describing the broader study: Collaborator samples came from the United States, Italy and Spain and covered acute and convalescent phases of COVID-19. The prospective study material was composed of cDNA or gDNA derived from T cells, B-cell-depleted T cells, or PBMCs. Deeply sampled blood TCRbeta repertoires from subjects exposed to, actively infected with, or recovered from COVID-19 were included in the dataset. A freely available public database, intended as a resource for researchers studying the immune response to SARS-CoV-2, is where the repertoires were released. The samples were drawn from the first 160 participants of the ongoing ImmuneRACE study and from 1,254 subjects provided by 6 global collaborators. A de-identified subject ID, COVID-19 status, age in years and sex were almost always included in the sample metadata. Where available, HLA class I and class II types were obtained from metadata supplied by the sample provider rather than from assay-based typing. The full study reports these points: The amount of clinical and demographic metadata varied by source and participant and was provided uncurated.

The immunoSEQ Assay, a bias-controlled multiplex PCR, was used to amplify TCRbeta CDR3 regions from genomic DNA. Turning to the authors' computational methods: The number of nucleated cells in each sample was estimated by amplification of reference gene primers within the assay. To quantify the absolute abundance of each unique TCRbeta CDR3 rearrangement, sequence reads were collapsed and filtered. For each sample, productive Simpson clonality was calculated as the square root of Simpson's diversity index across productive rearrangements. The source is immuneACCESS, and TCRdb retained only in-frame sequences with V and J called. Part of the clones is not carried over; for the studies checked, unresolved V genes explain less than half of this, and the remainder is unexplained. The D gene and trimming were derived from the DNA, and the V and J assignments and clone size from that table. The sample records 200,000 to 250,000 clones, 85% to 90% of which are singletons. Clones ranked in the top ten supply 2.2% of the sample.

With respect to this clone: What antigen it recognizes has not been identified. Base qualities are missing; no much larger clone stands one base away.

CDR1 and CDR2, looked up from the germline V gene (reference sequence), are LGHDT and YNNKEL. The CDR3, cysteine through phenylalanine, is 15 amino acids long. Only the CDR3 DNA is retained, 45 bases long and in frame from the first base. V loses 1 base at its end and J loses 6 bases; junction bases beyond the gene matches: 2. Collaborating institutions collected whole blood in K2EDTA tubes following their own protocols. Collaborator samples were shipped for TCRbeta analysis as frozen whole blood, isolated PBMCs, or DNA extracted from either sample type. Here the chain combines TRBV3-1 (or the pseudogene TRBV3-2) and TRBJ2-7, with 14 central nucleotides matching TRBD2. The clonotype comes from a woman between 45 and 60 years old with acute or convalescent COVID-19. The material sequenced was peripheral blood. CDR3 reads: CASSQVGLAGAEQYF. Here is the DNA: TGTGCCAGCAGCCAAGTGGGACTAGCGGGAGCCGAGCAGTACTTC.